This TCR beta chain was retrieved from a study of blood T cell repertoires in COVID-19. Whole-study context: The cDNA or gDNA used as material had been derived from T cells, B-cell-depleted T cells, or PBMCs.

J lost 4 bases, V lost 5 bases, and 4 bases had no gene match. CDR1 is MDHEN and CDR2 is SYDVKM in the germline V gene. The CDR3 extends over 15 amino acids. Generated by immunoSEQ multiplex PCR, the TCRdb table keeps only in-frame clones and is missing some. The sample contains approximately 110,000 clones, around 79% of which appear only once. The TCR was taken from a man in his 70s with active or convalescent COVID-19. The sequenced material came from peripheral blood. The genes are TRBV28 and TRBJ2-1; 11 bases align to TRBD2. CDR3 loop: CASSPSGRLYNEQFF. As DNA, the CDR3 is TGTGCCAGCAGTCCTAGCGGGAGGCTTTACAATGAGCAGTTCTTC. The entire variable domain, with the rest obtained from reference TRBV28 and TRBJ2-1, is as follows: DVKVTQSSRYLVKRTGEKVFLECVQDMDHENMFWYRQDPGLGLRLIYFSYDVKMKEKGDIPEGYSVSREKKERFSLILESASTNQTSMYLCASSPSGRLYNEQFFGPGTRLTVL.